A single sample is the source of the 19 T cell receptor beta chains below, sequenced in a study of T-cell reconstitution after alpha-beta-depleted transplantation in children. Unique molecular identifiers were incorporated when the TCRbeta library was constructed. A single record per CDR3 protein comes from TCRdb applying MiXCR to the PCR reads. The profile shows hundreds of thousands of distinct CDR3 sequences, around 13% of them singletons. The material sequenced was PBMCs, taken before TCRalphabeta/CD19-depleted stem cell transplant. The origin of the receptors is a girl aged 2 to 10 with congenital amegakaryocytic thrombocytopenia, due to receive a stem cell transplant.

This clonotype has just a few counts. V usage is TRBV25-1 and J usage is TRBJ2-3; D remains unclear. V lost 7 bases and J 0 bases, leaving 14 bases between the germline ends. Germline assignment: CDR1 MGHDK and CDR2 SYGVNS. The CDR3 length is 15 residues. CDR3: CASIGRPTSTDTQYF. The CDR3 DNA follows: TGTGCCAGCATCGGACGGCCGACGAGCACAGATACGCAGTATTTT. Variable domain in full (rest from reference TRBV25-1 and TRBJ2-3): EADIYQTPRYLVIGTGKKITLECSQTMGHDKMYWYQQDPGMELHLIHYSYGVNSTEKGDLSSESTVSRIRTEHFPLTLESARPSHTSQYLCASIGRPTSTDTQYFGPGTRLTVL.

This sequence joins TRBV25-1 and TRBJ2-5, with 8 bases aligning to TRBD1. The trim removed 7 bases at V and 2 bases at J, leaving 6 bases unmatched. This CDR3 is built from 14 residues. Germline V gene data show CDR1 as MGHDK and CDR2 as SYGVNS. The CDR3 nucleotides read TGTGCCAGCAATCGCAGGGGGCGACAAGAGACCCAGTACTTC. It specifies CASNRRGRQETQYF.

A word on this clonotype: A much more abundant neighbour one base away suggests this may be a read error. The genes are TRBV21-1 and TRBJ2-7; the table calls TRBD2, which could not be checked here. TRBV21-1 is classified as a pseudogene. This CDR3 region has 17 residues. The CDR3 sequence is CASSRKTGPARTYEQNF. In nucleotides, the CDR3 is TGTGCCAGCAGCCGAAAGACAGGACCAGCGAGAACCTACGAGCAGAACTTC.

Only a few counts were recorded for this clonotype. The V call is TRBV21-1, the J call TRBJ1-5. TRBV21-1 is an annotated pseudogene. The length of the CDR3 is 18 residues. The CDR3 sequence: CASSKEAFNIGGNQPQHF. The DNA of the CDR3 is TGTGCCAGCAGCAAAGAGGCGTTTAATATCGGAGGTAATCAGCCCCAGCATTTT.

Ten or more counts support this clonotype. The rearrangement uses TRBV12-3 or TRBV12-4 and TRBJ2-7; D gene unclear. The CDR3 is 14 amino acids. V shed 3 bases and J shed 2 bases, with 11 bases lying between them. The CDR3 region is CASSFRRLPYEQYF. The CDR3 DNA reads TGTGCCAGCAGTTTTCGGCGCCTCCCCTACGAGCAGTACTTC.

This clonotype was recorded a few times. V gene TRBV29-1 combines with J gene TRBJ2-7; TRBD1 aligns across 7 bases. The trim removed 0 bases at V and 0 bases at J, leaving 11 bases unmatched. Germline CDR1 and CDR2: SQVTM and ANQGSEA. The CDR3 totals 17 residues. The CDR3 region is CSVEDASRDRDSYEQYF. CDR3 nucleotide sequence: TGCAGCGTTGAAGACGCCTCCCGAGACAGGGACTCCTACGAGCAGTACTTC.

This clonotype was picked up many times. J is TRBJ1-2 and V is TRBV29-1; a possible D gene is TRBD1 (5 bases). V was shortened by 5 bases and J by 7 bases, with 11 bases between the two germline ends. This CDR3 is 11 amino acids long. Per the germline V gene, CDR1 is SQVTM and CDR2 is ANQGSEA. The CDR3 DNA reads TGCAGCGTTTCCAGGACATCTGGCTACACCTTC. Amino acids: CSVSRTSGYTF.

This clonotype was recorded at least ten times. The chain is built from TRBV6-6 and TRBJ2-7; 7 bases align to TRBD1. J was trimmed by 4 bases and V by 2 bases; bases with no gene match: 2. Germline V CDR1 and CDR2: MNHNY, SVGAGI (reference sequence). The CDR3 has 13 amino acids. CDR3 sequence reads: CASSYRQGYEQYF. The CDR3 DNA reads TGTGCCAGCAGTTACCGACAGGGTTACGAGCAGTACTTC.

The chain carries TRBV4-1 and TRBJ2-1; 7 nucleotides align to TRBD2. The V gene end was trimmed by 6 bases and the J gene end by 1 base; junction bases not matched to a gene: 9. CDR3 size: 16 residues. Germline V gene sequence: CDR1 MGHRA, CDR2 YSYEKL. CDR3 amino acids: CASRPLASGSYNEQFF. CDR3 sequence (DNA): TGCGCCAGCAGACCGCTCGCTAGCGGATCCTACAATGAGCAGTTCTTC.

This clonotype has just a few counts. The chain is built from TRBV5-1 and TRBJ2-2; no firm D call. The germline V gene encodes CDR1 SGHRS and CDR2 YFSETQ. The length of the CDR3 is 15 residues. V lost 0 bases and J lost 2, with 8 bases in between. The CDR3 DNA sequence: TGCGCCAGCAGCTTGGGTCCGATAAACACCGGGGAGCTGTTTTTT. Protein: CASSLGPINTGELFF.

This chain uses TRBV5-1 with TRBJ2-7; D remains unclear. Between the trimmed V and J ends, which lost 0 bases and 2 bases, there was a span of 18 bases. The germline V gene has CDR1 SGHRS and CDR2 YFSETQ. The CDR3 covers 17 residues. The CDR3 bases are TGCGCCAGCAGCTTGGGGGGTGGGTCCCCTTCTACCTACGAGCAGTACTTC. Its protein is CASSLGGGSPSTYEQYF.

This clonotype was detected only a few times. The chain uses TRBV7-6 and TRBJ2-4; TRBD1 matches 7 bases. Germline CDR1 is SGHVS and CDR2 is FNYEAQ. Losses at the gene ends were 5 bases for V and 6 bases for J; bases not matched to a gene: 7. This CDR3 contains 14 residues. The CDR3 is CASSDSTGRNIQYF. The CDR3 DNA reads as TGTGCCAGCAGCGACTCGACAGGGCGAAACATTCAGTACTTC.

Only a few counts were recorded for this clonotype. The V call is TRBV19, the J call TRBJ2-3; perhaps TRBD2 as D (5 bases). The CDR3 is made up of 17 amino acids. The V and J ends lost 3 bases and 7 bases respectively, with 23 bases between them. Germline V CDR1 and CDR2: LNHDA, SQIVND (reference sequence). The CDR3, as DNA: TGTGCCAGTAGTATCCCTGCGGGTACTCTAAACCCACATACGCAGTATTTT. Translating gives CASSIPAGTLNPHTQYF.

This clonotype has a handful of counts. This sequence joins TRBV11-2 and TRBJ2-2; perhaps TRBD1 as D (6 bases). The germline gives CDR1 SGHAT, CDR2 FQNNGV. There are 13 residues in the CDR3. Trimming stripped 9 bases from V and 4 bases from J, with 12 bases between. In DNA, the CDR3 is TGTGCCAGTTTGGACAGAAGCACCGGGGAGCTGTTTTTT. The encoded protein is CASLDRSTGELFF. Full variable domain (missing parts from reference TRBV11-2 and TRBJ2-2): EAGVAQSPRYKIIEKRQSVAFWCNPISGHATLYWYQQILGQGPKLLIQFQNNGVVDDSQLPKDRFSAERLKGVDSTLKIQPAKLEDSAVYLCASLDRSTGELFFGEGSRLTVL.

This clonotype has at least ten counts. The V and J genes are TRBV5-1 and TRBJ2-2; 9 bases agree with TRBD2. The CDR3 loop spans 16 amino acids. Looked up from germline, CDR1 is SGHRS and CDR2 is YFSETQ. Trimming cost V 1 base and J 10 bases; bases outside gene matches: 11. CDR3 sequence reads: CASSLIIAGVSEELFF. The CDR3 bases are TGCGCCAGCAGCTTGATAATAGCGGGAGTCTCGGAGGAGCTGTTTTTT.

This clonotype has a count of ten or more. V and J are TRBV20-1 and TRBJ2-3, with D uncertain. Trimming pared 0 bases from V and 2 bases from J, leaving 9 bases between. The CDR3 has 14 residues. The germline V gene encodes CDR1 DFQATT and CDR2 SNEGSKA (reference sequence). DNA for the CDR3: TGCAGTGCTAGAGAGGGTCGAATCACAGATACGCAGTATTTT. The encoded protein is CSAREGRITDTQYF.

This clonotype was counted many times. The chain has TRBV29-1 and TRBJ2-3; D gene unclear. V shed 5 bases and J shed 8 bases, with 11 bases lying between them. The length of the CDR3 is 11 residues. Germline assignment: CDR1 SQVTM and CDR2 ANQGSEA. The CDR3 DNA sequence: TGCAGCGTTCAGTTAGCAGCTACGCAGTATTTT. Its translation: CSVQLAATQYF.

Ten or more counts support this clonotype. The J gene is TRBJ2-1, the V gene TRBV10-3, with 8 positions matching TRBD2. Germline V gene data show CDR1 as ENHRY and CDR2 as SYGVKD. The CDR3 is made up of 14 amino acids. Trimming at V came to 3 bases and at J to 6 bases, leaving 4 bases not matched to a gene. Here the CDR3 reads CAISDLREGNEQFF. In DNA, the CDR3 is TGTGCCATCAGTGACCTACGGGAGGGCAATGAGCAGTTCTTC.

About this clonotype: This may arise from a read error, as a much more abundant clone is one base away. The chain joins TRBV12-3 or TRBV12-4 to TRBJ2-1; TRBD2 aligns across 7 bases. V shed 3 bases, J shed 5 bases, and the junction held 13 bases outside the gene matches. This CDR3 has 17 residues. The CDR3 region has the DNA TGTGCCAGCAGTTTGTTCAGCGGGAATCAGTCTCACAATGAGCAGTTCTTC. Encoded protein: CASSLFSGNQSHNEQFF.